These 4 T cell receptor beta chains were all obtained from the same sample, sequenced in a study of circulating CD8 cells and anti-PD-1 response in melanoma. From live CD3+CD8+TCRalphabeta+ cells, four PD-1 and/or TIGIT subsets were sorted. Each library started from approximately 14 ng of total RNA using the QIAseq Immune Repertoire TCR panel. In TCRdb, the reads were re-called with MiXCR into one record per CDR3 protein. The table records hundreds of distinct CDR3 sequences, around 9.3% of them present only once. Material: CD8+ T cells from PBMCs, obtained at baseline or after one month of anti-PD-1 therapy (not recorded which). All receptors come from a human donor with melanoma.

Worth noting for this clonotype: A much bigger clone sits one base away, suggesting this may be a read error. The rearrangement uses TRBV11-2 and TRBJ2-2; a possible D gene is TRBD2 (5 bases). With 4 bases removed from V and 5 bases from J, the gap between germline ends came to 11 bases. Germline loops: CDR1 SGHAT, CDR2 FQNNGV. The CDR3 totals 14 residues. As DNA, the CDR3 is TGTGCCAGCAGCTCGCTACGGGGAACCGGGGAGCTGTTTTTT. Protein sequence: CASSSLRGTGELFF.

Note on this clonotype: A junction end diverges from the germline sequence, so it may reflect a read error. CDR3 protein: CASSLSEVWTGEAFF. The DNA for the CDR3 is TGCGCCAGCAGCTTGTCCGAAGTTTGGACAGGGGAAGCTTTCTTT. The J gene is TRBJ1-1, the V gene TRBV5-6; the match to TRBD1 covers 8 bases. The CDR3 has 15 amino acids. Germline V lookup: CDR1 SGHDT, CDR2 YYEEEE.

This clonotype ranks as medium-sized. This chain uses TRBV21-1 with TRBJ2-3. TRBV21-1 is classified as a pseudogene. This CDR3 has 16 amino acids. The DNA of the CDR3 is TGTGCCAGCAGCAAAGTTCTCGCGGAGTCCACAGATACGCAGTATTTT. Translating gives CASSKVLAESTDTQYF.

This clonotype was recorded a few times. The genes are TRBV12-3 or TRBV12-4 and TRBJ2-1, with TRBD2 matching over 7 bases. Unmatched junction bases numbered 2, after V lost 2 bases and J lost 4 bases. The CDR3 has 14 residues. CDR3: CASSLTSEYNEQFF. The DNA for the CDR3 is TGTGCCAGCAGTTTAACTAGCGAGTACAATGAGCAGTTCTTC.